In this sample, the clone carrying this TCR beta chain turned up a few times. Antigen unknown. TCRdb reprocessed the reads via MiXCR and lists one record per CDR3 protein. The sample consists of tens of thousands of distinct CDR3 sequences, 20% to 25% of them appearing once. This entry comes from a study of T cell repertoires in cytomegalovirus infection. Study summary: Used in the study were CMV epitopes, some recently identified and HLA-C-restricted, others well-studied and HLA-B-restricted. Public TCR beta signatures indicated both CMV infection and matching HLA type.

Study observations and caveats: The cumulative frequency of public TCR beta families distinguished individuals who carried CMV together with the relevant HLA.

The receptor was derived from a human donor in good health (CMV status not recorded). Some clones in this sample may be carry-over from other donors' samples. The sequencing here drew on CD8+ T cells from cultured PBMCs, taken from culture after CMV antigen stimulation.

The CDR3 DNA sequence: TGTGCCAGCAGTTTAGGGGGTAGCACTGAAGCTTTCTTT. It codes for CASSLGGSTEAFF. This chain connects TRBV12-3 or TRBV12-4 to TRBJ1-1; no clear D gene. Trimming pared 1 base from V and 4 bases from J, leaving 7 bases between. The CDR3 contains 13 residues.